These 32 T cell receptor beta chains originate from one sample sequenced in a study of T cell responses to AZD1222 COVID-19 vaccine. Assay: immunoSEQ multiplex PCR; the TCRdb copy retains only in-frame clones and omits some. Here the sample spans roughly 200,000 clones, about 89% being singletons. The sequencing here drew on peripheral blood, taken 28 days after the second AZD1222 dose. These receptors originate from an adult who received the AZD1222 COVID-19 vaccine.

This chain links TRBV25-1 with TRBJ1-2, with a tentative D call TRBD1 (5 bases). Germline CDR1 is MGHDK and CDR2 is SYGVNS. The CDR3 runs to 13 residues. V lost 4 bases and J lost 8, with 14 bases in between. The chain's CDR3 is CASSAGATSGYTF. CDR3 in DNA: TGTGCCAGCAGTGCCGGGGCTACGTCGGGCTACACCTTC.

This rearrangement joins TRBV5-1 to TRBJ2-3; 14 nucleotides match TRBD2. The V and J ends lost 0 bases and 4 bases, in that order; junction bases with no gene match: 7. Germline V CDR1 and CDR2: SGHRS, YFSETQ. This CDR3 comprises 18 residues. The CDR3 sequence is CASSLARLAGGPPDTQYF. The CDR3 DNA reads TGCGCCAGCAGCTTGGCGAGACTAGCGGGAGGGCCCCCAGATACGCAGTATTTT.

The V call is TRBV2, the J call TRBJ2-2; no clear D. The V end lost 6 bases, the J end lost 8 bases, and 10 bases lay between the germline ends. Germline CDR1 SNHLY, CDR2 FYNNEI. The CDR3 consists of 12 residues. This CDR3 reads CASSRVSGELFF. CDR3 nucleotides: TGTGCCAGCAGCCGGGTGTCTGGGGAGCTGTTTTTT.

The V gene is TRBV27, the J gene TRBJ1-3; possible D gene TRBD1, 6 bases. The germline V and J ends were trimmed by 6 bases and 4 bases, with 16 bases remaining between them. This CDR3 has 15 residues. Germline lookup yields CDR1 MNHEY and CDR2 SMNVEV (reference sequence). As DNA, the CDR3 is TGTGCCAGCAGCGCAAAAATAACAGGGGGAAACACCATATATTTT. Its protein product is CASSAKITGGNTIYF.

The chain links TRBV28 to TRBJ1-2; maybe TRBD1 (6 bases). The CDR3 runs 15 residues. The V end was cut by 7 bases, the J end by 7 bases, with 22 bases between. CDR1 is MDHEN and CDR2 is SYDVKM in the germline V gene. CDR3 nucleotides: TGTGCCAGCAACCCACGCCCCCAGGGACATGGTGGCTACACCTTC. Translating it yields CASNPRPQGHGGYTF.

V and J are TRBV6-2 or TRBV6-3 and TRBJ1-5; D perhaps matches TRBD1 (6 bases). Per the germline V gene, CDR1 is MNHEY and CDR2 is SVGEGT. V was shortened by 5 bases and J by 7 bases, with 9 bases between the two germline ends. The CDR3 length is 12 residues. CDR3 amino acids: CASSHQGQPQHF. In nucleotides, the CDR3 is TGTGCCAGCAGTCATCAGGGGCAGCCCCAGCATTTT.

The chain carries TRBV18 and TRBJ1-3; TRBD1 is a possible D gene (6 bases). The CDR3 spans 17 residues. In germline, CDR1 is KGHSH, CDR2 LQKENI. V was pared by 2 bases and J by 0 bases, with 14 bases between. CDR3 region: CASSPSGGAFSGNTIYF. In DNA, the CDR3 is TGTGCCAGCTCACCATCTGGGGGGGCTTTCTCTGGAAACACCATATATTTT.

The chain employs TRBV7-2 and TRBJ2-7, with D possibly being TRBD1 or TRBD2 (5 bases each). Germline V gene lookup returns CDR1 SGHTA and CDR2 FQGNSA. This CDR3 has 18 residues. Trimming took off 5 bases at V and 3 bases at J, with 26 bases between the two ends. CDR3 DNA: TGTGCCAGCAGCCCACAACCGGGCAGGGCCCTAGGAGGCTACGAGCAGTACTTC. It codes for CASSPQPGRALGGYEQYF.

The V gene is TRBV28, the J gene TRBJ2-1; D is ambiguous. The CDR3 totals 12 residues. Germline V gene data show CDR1 as MDHEN and CDR2 as SYDVKM. Trimming stripped 6 bases from V and 9 bases from J, with 12 bases between. The CDR3 protein is CASSPTVGEQFF. DNA of the CDR3: TGTGCCAGCAGCCCTACCGTTGGTGAGCAGTTCTTC.

The CDR3 sequence: CASSLEGGGYQETQYF. CDR3 sequence (DNA): TGTGCCAGCAGCTTAGAGGGTGGGGGATACCAAGAGACCCAGTACTTC. The V call is TRBV11-2, the J call TRBJ2-5; either TRBD1 or TRBD2 may supply D (5 bases each). This CDR3 comprises 16 residues. Trimming pared 0 bases from V and 0 bases from J, leaving 11 bases between. Germline CDR1 SGHAT, CDR2 FQNNGV.

The genes are TRBV5-1 and TRBJ1-2; D remains unclear. CDR3 size: 16 residues. Trimming took 5 bases from V and 5 from J, leaving 22 bases between them. Per the germline V gene, CDR1 is SGHRS and CDR2 is YFSETQ. The CDR3 loop is CASSIGTAQIVYGYTF. The DNA of the CDR3 is TGCGCCAGCAGTATAGGAACAGCGCAAATAGTTTATGGCTACACCTTC.

The chain uses TRBV19 and TRBJ2-1; 12 nucleotides agree with TRBD1. CDR1 and CDR2 (germline): LNHDA, SQIVND (reference sequence). The V and J ends lost 5 bases and 10 bases, in that order; junction bases with no gene match: 3. CDR3 length equals 13 residues. CDR3 in amino acids: CASSPGTGGEQFF. The CDR3 bases are TGTGCCAGTAGTCCGGGGACAGGGGGCGAGCAGTTCTTC. The full variable domain, its missing parts supplied by reference TRBV19 and TRBJ2-1, is DGGITQSPKYLFRKEGQNVTLSCEQNLNHDAMYWYRQDPGQGLRLIYYSQIVNDFQKGDIAEGYSVSREKKESFPLTVTSAQKNPTAFYLCASSPGTGGEQFFGPGTRLTVL.

The rearrangement links TRBV5-1 to TRBJ2-7, with TRBD2 as a possible D gene (5 bases). Looked up from germline, CDR1 is SGHRS and CDR2 is YFSETQ. V lost 4 bases, J lost 2 bases, and 13 bases lay in between. CDR3 size: 14 residues. CDR3 coding DNA: TGCGCCAGCAGCACGGACTCGCTGACCTACGAGCAGTACTTC. Translating it yields CASSTDSLTYEQYF.

V and J are TRBV7-9 and TRBJ1-1, with a weak D call TRBD1 (5 bases). Trimming shortened V by 3 bases and J by 5 bases, and 13 bases separated the two germline ends. The length of the CDR3 is 14 residues. Germline V gives CDR1 SEHNR, CDR2 FQNEAQ (reference sequence). The CDR3 DNA is TGTGCCAGCAGCTTTGGAGGGGCGAGGACTGAAGCTTTCTTT. Translation: CASSFGGARTEAFF.

This chain joins TRBV5-1 and TRBJ2-1; 10 bases fit TRBD2. The CDR3 covers 14 residues. The ends lost 1 base at V and 10 bases at J; junction bases unmatched: 5. Germline loops: CDR1 SGHRS, CDR2 YFSETQ. The CDR3 DNA reads as TGCGCCAGCAGCTTGCTAGCGGGAGCCGTCGAGCAGTTCTTC. Its translation is CASSLLAGAVEQFF.

V is TRBV7-2 and J is TRBJ2-3; TRBD2 matches at 9 bases. Germline values: CDR1 SGHTA, CDR2 FQGNSA. CDR3 length: 17 amino acids. V was clipped by 1 base and J by 1 base; unmatched bases: 6. CDR3 in amino acids: CASSLGIAGARTDTQYF. In DNA form, the CDR3 reads TGTGCCAGCAGCTTAGGGATAGCGGGAGCCCGCACAGATACGCAGTATTTT.

J is TRBJ2-7 and V is TRBV10-3; 10 nucleotides align to TRBD2. The CDR3 runs 17 residues. After removal of 4 bases from V and 2 bases from J, the junction contained 11 bases not matched to a gene. Germline V gene sequence: CDR1 ENHRY, CDR2 SYGVKD. The CDR3 reads CAISVRPEAGGAYEQYF. For the CDR3, the DNA is TGTGCCATCAGTGTCCGACCGGAAGCGGGAGGGGCCTACGAGCAGTACTTC.

The gene calls are TRBV10-1 and TRBJ2-3; D not certain. CDR1 and CDR2 from the germline V gene are WNHNN and SYGVQD (reference sequence). CDR3 length equals 16 residues. V dropped 7 bases and J dropped 4 bases, with 21 bases sitting between them. In DNA, the CDR3 is TGCGCCAGCACCTTTCCCAACCTCATGAACTCAGATACGCAGTATTTT. Protein sequence: CASTFPNLMNSDTQYF.

The chain carries TRBV15 and TRBJ1-5; D is possibly TRBD1 (5 bases). The CDR3 is 11 amino acids. V was pared by 8 bases and J by 9 bases, with 11 bases between. Germline CDR1 and CDR2: LNHNV and YYDKDF (reference sequence). The chain's CDR3 is CATGGKGPQHF. The CDR3 nucleotides read TGTGCCACCGGGGGGAAGGGGCCCCAGCATTTT.

The V call is TRBV5-4, the J call TRBJ1-4; TRBD1 agrees at 9 bases. This CDR3 comprises 16 residues. Germline V lookup: CDR1 SGHNT, CDR2 YYREEE (reference sequence). V lost 1 base and J lost 8; bases outside the gene matches: 9. The CDR3, as DNA: TGTGCCAGCAGCTTGACCACAGGGGGCTTAAAGGAAAAACTGTTTTTT. It encodes CASSLTTGGLKEKLFF.

The rearrangement links TRBV7-9 to TRBJ1-1, with TRBD1 as a possible D gene (6 bases). Trimming removed 3 bases from V and 5 bases from J, with 13 bases in between. The germline CDR1 and CDR2 sequences are SEHNR and FQNEAQ (reference sequence). This CDR3 has 14 residues. DNA of the CDR3: TGTGCCAGCAGCTTGGGGGGGCAGGAGACTGAAGCTTTCTTT. The encoded protein is CASSLGGQETEAFF.

The V and J genes are TRBV25-1 and TRBJ1-3; possibly TRBD1 for D (5 bases). The CDR3 consists of 15 residues. CDR1 is MGHDK and CDR2 is SYGVNS in the germline V gene. Trimming left V 3 bases short and J 7 bases short, with 16 bases between. Here the CDR3 reads CASSEILPNRNTIYF. The DNA of the CDR3 is TGTGCCAGCAGTGAGATCTTACCGAACAGGAACACCATATATTTT.

V gene TRBV18 combines with J gene TRBJ2-1, with D possibly matching TRBD1 (6 bases). The germline V gene encodes CDR1 KGHSH and CDR2 LQKENI. The CDR3 is 14 amino acids. With 3 bases removed from V and 8 bases from J, the gap between germline ends came to 14 bases. CDR3 nucleotide sequence: TGTGCCAGCTCACCTGCACAGGGATTCGATGAGCAGTTCTTC. It specifies CASSPAQGFDEQFF.

The V and J genes are TRBV6-5 and TRBJ1-1; 8 nucleotides agree with TRBD1. The germline gives CDR1 MNHEY, CDR2 SVGAGI. The V gene end was trimmed by 6 bases and the J gene end by 5 bases; junction bases not matched to a gene: 8. This CDR3 has 14 amino acids. The CDR3 coding sequence is TGTGCCAGCAGAACCATACAGGGGGGGACTGAAGCTTTCTTT. This gives the protein CASRTIQGGTEAFF.

This chain connects TRBV6-5 to TRBJ1-1; D remains ambiguous. This CDR3 contains 15 residues. V lost 6 bases to trimming and J lost 1 base, with 15 bases between them. Germline V gene lookup returns CDR1 MNHEY and CDR2 SVGAGI. The CDR3 DNA reads as TGTGCCAGCAGCTTCGGAGGGCCCCCGAACACTGAAGCTTTCTTT. This codes for CASSFGGPPNTEAFF.

The J gene is TRBJ1-2, the V gene TRBV28, with TRBD1 matching 7 bases. The CDR3 has 13 residues. Germline V gene sequence: CDR1 MDHEN, CDR2 SYDVKM. The junction had 3 bases not matched to a gene; V was cut back by 4 bases and J by 4 bases. In DNA form, the CDR3 reads TGTGCCAGCAGTTCCGCAGGGGGCTATGGCTACACCTTC. Translated, it gives CASSSAGGYGYTF.

The chain uses TRBV2 and TRBJ2-5, with 10 bases lining up with TRBD1. Germline V lookup: CDR1 SNHLY, CDR2 FYNNEI. This CDR3 is built from 14 residues. V trimming: 8 bases; J trimming: 4 bases; junction bases outside the gene matches: 7. CDR3: CASDRDRGGETQYF. CDR3 bases: TGTGCCAGCGATAGGGACAGGGGTGGAGAGACCCAGTACTTC.

The chain carries TRBV11-3 and TRBJ1-3; no clear D gene. With 5 bases removed from V and 2 bases from J, the gap between germline ends came to 10 bases. CDR3 length: 14 residues. Germline loops: CDR1 SGHNT, CDR2 YENEEA. The CDR3 here is CASSPPVTGNTIYF. The DNA for the CDR3 is TGTGCCAGCAGCCCCCCGGTTACTGGAAACACCATATATTTT.

This clone has a single count. This sequence joins TRBV28 and TRBJ1-1; maybe TRBD1 (6 bases). Germline V lookup: CDR1 MDHEN, CDR2 SYDVKM. CDR3 length: 14 residues. The ends were cut back, 7 bases at V and 4 bases at J, with 16 bases in the middle. The chain's CDR3 is CASTNRAGGTEAFF. CDR3 DNA: TGTGCCAGCACGAACAGGGCAGGAGGCACTGAAGCTTTCTTT. Variable domain in full (rest from reference TRBV28 and TRBJ1-1): DVKVTQSSRYLVKRTGEKVFLECVQDMDHENMFWYRQDPGLGLRLIYFSYDVKMKEKGDIPEGYSVSREKKERFSLILESASTNQTSMYLCASTNRAGGTEAFFGQGTRLTVV.

The chain links TRBV11-3 to TRBJ2-7; a weak D match, TRBD1 (6 bases). The CDR3 length is 14 residues. The V end was cut by 5 bases, the J end by 10 bases, with 21 bases between. In germline, CDR1 is SGHNT, CDR2 YENEEA. CDR3 loop: CASSLSPGHCSQYF. The CDR3 DNA sequence: TGTGCCAGCAGCCTATCGCCGGGACACTGCAGCCAGTACTTC.

The J gene is TRBJ2-7, the V gene TRBV7-3, with a tentative D call TRBD2 (6 bases). This CDR3 comprises 13 residues. In germline, CDR1 is SGHTA, CDR2 FQGTGA. Trimming shortened V by 2 bases and J by 4 bases, and 9 bases separated the two germline ends. The CDR3 sequence: CASSLWRGYEQYF. In nucleotides, the CDR3 is TGTGCCAGCAGCTTATGGAGGGGTTACGAGCAGTACTTC.

The V call is TRBV6-1, the J call TRBJ1-2; no clear D gene. The CDR3 totals 13 residues. Trimming removed 3 bases at V and 5 bases at J, with 10 bases between. CDR1 and CDR2 (germline): MNHNS, SASEGT. CDR3 residues: CASSDVAEYGYTF. The CDR3 DNA reads TGTGCCAGCAGTGATGTGGCAGAGTATGGCTACACCTTC.